These 24 T cell receptor beta chains were all obtained from the same sample, sequenced in a study of cytomegalovirus exposure and HLA in healthy donors. 60 Vbeta and 13 Jbeta primers were used in PCR. Assay used: immunoSEQ multiplex PCR; TCRdb lists only in-frame clones, some missing. This table holds some 160,000 clones, roughly 80% found once. The specimen was PBMCs. Every receptor here comes from a male donor in good health and CMV-seropositive.

The chain links TRBV7-6 to TRBJ1-2, with D tentatively TRBD1 (5 bases). With 0 bases removed from V and 7 bases from J, the gap between germline ends came to 9 bases. CDR3 length equals 13 residues. CDR1 SGHVS and CDR2 FNYEAQ come from the germline V gene. The chain's CDR3 is CASSLAVGAGYTF. The CDR3 DNA follows: TGTGCCAGCAGCTTAGCTGTAGGGGCTGGCTACACCTTC.

CDR3 DNA: TGTGCCAGCAGCACGGACAGGGGGCCAAGAACTGAAGCTTTCTTT. As protein: CASSTDRGPRTEAFF. The rearrangement uses TRBV5-5 and TRBJ1-1; 11 bases match TRBD1. The ends lost 4 bases at V and 5 bases at J; junction bases unmatched: 7. The CDR3 is 15 residues long. Germline V gives CDR1 SGHKS, CDR2 YYEKEE (reference sequence).

This clone was picked up a small number of times. Other DNA sequences in the same sample also yield this CDR3. The chain carries TRBV4-3 and TRBJ1-2; D remains ambiguous. The germline CDR1 and CDR2 sequences are LGHNA and YSLEER. CDR3 length: 14 residues. The germline V and J ends were trimmed by 0 bases and 2 bases, with 7 bases remaining between them. This CDR3 reads CASSQDARNYGYTF. In DNA, the CDR3 is TGCGCCAGCAGCCAAGATGCGCGGAACTATGGCTACACCTTC.

The chain links TRBV11-2 to TRBJ1-2; D might be TRBD1 (5 bases). Trimming took off 5 bases at V and 0 bases at J, with 13 bases between the two ends. The CDR3 runs 15 residues. The germline V gene encodes CDR1 SGHAT and CDR2 FQNNGV. In nucleotides, the CDR3 is TGTGCCAGCAGCCATGGCGGGACGGCTAACTATGGCTACACCTTC. It codes for CASSHGGTANYGYTF.

The chain has TRBV4-3 and TRBJ2-2; TRBD1 matches at 10 bases. Losses at the gene ends were 3 bases for V and 4 bases for J; bases not matched to a gene: 2. Germline loops: CDR1 LGHNA, CDR2 YSLEER. The CDR3 has 15 residues. The CDR3 DNA follows: TGCGCCAGCAGCCAGGGACAGGGGATCACCGGGGAGCTGTTTTTT. Translation gives CASSQGQGITGELFF.

The gene calls are TRBV6-5 and TRBJ2-1, with D perhaps matching TRBD1 (5 bases). This CDR3 has 14 amino acids. The V gene lost 6 bases and the J gene lost 2 bases, with 11 bases spanning the gap. From germline, CDR1 is MNHEY and CDR2 SVGAGI. The CDR3 DNA is TGTGCCAGCAGAAGAGGACAACCCTACAATGAGCAGTTCTTC. This encodes CASRRGQPYNEQFF.

The V and J genes are TRBV5-1 and TRBJ1-3, with a tentative D call TRBD1 (5 bases). Germline values: CDR1 SGHRS, CDR2 YFSETQ. Between the trimmed V and J ends, which lost 4 bases and 8 bases, there was a span of 16 bases. This CDR3 contains 14 residues. DNA for the CDR3: TGCGCCAGCAGCCCGCGGGACTCCGGGGACACCATATATTTT. It translates to CASSPRDSGDTIYF.

This clone was counted only a few times. The rearrangement joins TRBV19 to TRBJ1-1, with D possibly being TRBD1 (6 bases). Trimming removed 8 bases at V and 1 base at J, with 11 bases between. The CDR3 contains 13 residues. Germline-derived CDR1 and CDR2 are LNHDA and SQIVND (reference sequence). CDR3 nucleotides: TGTGCCAGTGGACAGAATAAGAACACTGAAGCTTTCTTT. Its protein is CASGQNKNTEAFF.

The V and J genes are TRBV4-1 and TRBJ2-6; maybe TRBD2 (5 bases). The ends were cut back, 0 bases at V and 4 bases at J, with 13 bases in the middle. Germline loops: CDR1 MGHRA, CDR2 YSYEKL. The CDR3 has 17 residues. The CDR3 nucleotides read TGCGCCAGCAGCCAAGAGCGGCTAGCAGCAGGGGCCAACGTCCTGACTTTC. Residues: CASSQERLAAGANVLTF.

As to this clone: An end of the junction differs from the germline gene, which may be a read error. V usage is TRBV4-3 and J usage is TRBJ1-2; D is ambiguous. The CDR3 contains 14 residues. CDR1 and CDR2 from the germline V gene are LGHNA and YSLEER. DNA of the CDR3: TGCGCCAGCAGCCAAGATGGGTCCCACTACGGCTACACCTTC. Its protein product is CASSQDGSHYGYTF.

In the case of this clone: An end of the junction does not agree with germline; a read error may underlie this. The chain has TRBV11-2 and TRBJ2-4; a weak D match, TRBD1 (5 bases). Looked up from germline, CDR1 is SGHAT and CDR2 is FQNNGV. This CDR3 contains 14 residues. This chain's CDR3 is CASSLWTSKNSQYF. In DNA form, the CDR3 reads TGTGCCAGCAGCCTATGGACAAGTAAAAACAGTCAGTACTTC.

The rearrangement uses TRBV9 and TRBJ1-1; D is unclear. V was shortened by 3 bases and J by 4 bases, with 10 bases between the two germline ends. Germline V CDR1 and CDR2: SGDLS, YYNGEE. This CDR3 spans 13 amino acids. CDR3 bases: TGTGCCAGCAGCGGGGGAGGGATCACTGAAGCTTTCTTT. This gives the protein CASSGGGITEAFF. Combining the CDR3 with reference TRBV9 and TRBJ1-1 gives the whole variable domain DSGVTQTPKHLITATGQRVTLRCSPRSGDLSVYWYQQSLDQGLQFLIQYYNGEERAKGNILERFSAQQFPDLHSELNLSSLELGDSALYFCASSGGGITEAFFGQGTRLTVV.

This sequence joins TRBV2 and TRBJ2-5; TRBD1 is a possible D gene (5 bases). The closer fit of TRBJ2-7 to the DNA end suggests the J call may be wrong. Germline loops: CDR1 SNHLY, CDR2 FYNNEI. The CDR3 runs to 14 residues. The CDR3 DNA reads TGTGCCAGCATCAGGGAAGAAGGGGCCTACGAGCAGTACTTC. Translated: CASIREEGAYEQYF.

This chain links TRBV5-4 with TRBJ2-5; TRBD2 is a possible D gene (6 bases). Trimming took off 0 bases at V and 6 bases at J, with 15 bases between the two ends. Germline V gene data show CDR1 as SGHNT and CDR2 as YYREEE (reference sequence). This CDR3 has 15 residues. The CDR3 protein is CASSLAGELGKTQYF. The CDR3, as DNA: TGTGCCAGCAGCTTGGCGGGGGAGTTAGGGAAGACCCAGTACTTC. Full variable domain (remainder filled in from reference TRBV5-4 and TRBJ2-5): ETGVTQSPTHLIKTRGQQVTLRCSSQSGHNTVSWYQQALGQGPQFIFQYYREEENGRGNFPPRFSGLQFPNYSSELNVNALELDDSALYLCASSLAGELGKTQYFGPGTRLLVL.

This clone was seen at least ten times. CDR3 sequence reads: CASSSTPGQGIHEQYF. CDR3 DNA sequence: TGTGCCAGCAGTTCTACTCCGGGACAGGGGATCCACGAGCAGTACTTC. This chain links TRBV6-4 with TRBJ2-7; the match to TRBD1 covers 10 bases. Germline CDR1 MRHNA, CDR2 SNTAGT. The CDR3 sequence is 16 residues long. The J segment lost 5 bases and the V segment lost 5 bases, leaving 12 bases of the junction unmatched.

This clone has just one count. The genes are TRBV2 and TRBJ2-1; D is perhaps TRBD1 (6 bases). Looked up from germline, CDR1 is SNHLY and CDR2 is FYNNEI. Between the trimmed V and J ends, which lost 5 bases and 4 bases, there was a span of 21 bases. This CDR3 is 17 amino acids long. The chain's CDR3 is CASSRKKGQWKYNEQFF. For the CDR3, the DNA is TGTGCCAGCAGTAGAAAAAAAGGACAGTGGAAATACAATGAGCAGTTCTTC.

The chain carries TRBV4-3 and TRBJ2-2; 9 bases are shared with TRBD1. The V and J ends lost 3 bases and 0 bases, in that order; junction bases with no gene match: 5. The CDR3 extends over 17 amino acids. Looked up from germline, CDR1 is LGHNA and CDR2 is YSLEER. The CDR3: CASSQRTGGSNTGELFF. CDR3 nucleotide sequence: TGCGCCAGCAGCCAGCGAACAGGGGGCTCGAACACCGGGGAGCTGTTTTTT.

The rearrangement joins TRBV6-5 to TRBJ2-7; possibly TRBD1 for D (6 bases). Trimming took off 0 bases at V and 13 bases at J, with 10 bases between the two ends. The germline V gene has CDR1 MNHEY and CDR2 SVGAGI. CDR3 size: 11 residues. CDR3 bases: TGTGCCAGCAGTTACTCGGACAGCCTATACTTC. Translation gives CASSYSDSLYF.

The chain is built from TRBV30 and TRBJ2-1, with 10 bases matching TRBD1. The CDR3 sequence is 13 residues long. Germline loops: CDR1 GTSNPN, CDR2 SVGIG (reference sequence). With 2 bases clipped from V and 7 bases from J, the junction kept 2 bases outside the gene matches. The CDR3 loop is CAWSWTGGNEQFF. Written as DNA, the CDR3 is TGTGCCTGGAGTTGGACAGGGGGTAATGAGCAGTTCTTC. Drawing the rest from reference TRBV30 and TRBJ2-1, the complete variable domain is SQTIHQWPATLVQPVGSPLSLECTVEGTSNPNLYWYRQAAGRGLQLLFYSVGIGQISSEVPQNLSASRPQDRQFILSSKKLLLSDSGFYLCAWSWTGGNEQFFGPGTRLTVL.

This clone showed up just once. The chain couples TRBV10-1 to TRBJ2-1; D remains unclear. Germline V lookup: CDR1 WNHNN, CDR2 SYGVQD (reference sequence). Deletions cut 10 bases from V and 7 bases from J, with 5 bases between. CDR3 length: 9 amino acids. The CDR3 loop reads CAILNEQFF. The CDR3 nucleotides are TGCGCCATCCTTAATGAGCAGTTCTTC.

The genes are TRBV5-1 and TRBJ1-1, with 9 positions matching TRBD1. The V gene end was trimmed by 2 bases and the J gene end by 6 bases; junction bases not matched to a gene: 8. The germline CDR1 and CDR2 sequences are SGHRS and YFSETQ. The CDR3 extends over 15 amino acids. The CDR3 sequence is CASSFRDRVLPEAFF. As DNA, the CDR3 is TGCGCCAGCAGCTTCCGGGACAGGGTTCTCCCTGAAGCTTTCTTT.

This sequence joins TRBV29-1 and TRBJ1-1, with D possibly being TRBD1 (5 bases). Germline V CDR1 and CDR2: SQVTM, ANQGSEA. This CDR3 contains 13 residues. The V gene lost 2 bases and the J gene lost 5 bases, with 12 bases spanning the gap. The CDR3 DNA reads as TGCAGCGTTGAACTCCGTGGGGGGACTGAAGCTTTCTTT. This gives the protein CSVELRGGTEAFF.

CDR3 nucleotides: TGCGCCAGCAGCTTGGCCCTGACAGGGGTTACTGAAGCTTTCTTT. Protein sequence: CASSLALTGVTEAFF. The chain recombines TRBV5-1 with TRBJ1-1; 8 bases are shared with TRBD1. The length of the CDR3 is 15 residues. Germline V gene data show CDR1 as SGHRS and CDR2 as YFSETQ. With 0 bases clipped from V and 5 bases from J, the junction kept 6 bases outside the gene matches. Full variable domain (remainder filled in from reference TRBV5-1 and TRBJ1-1): KAGVTQTPRYLIKTRGQQVTLSCSPISGHRSVSWYQQTPGQGLQFLFEYFSETQRNKGNFPGRFSGRQFSNSRSEMNVSTLELGDSALYLCASSLALTGVTEAFFGQGTRLTVV.

Worth noting for this clone: The same CDR3 can be traced to other DNA sequences in this sample. This chain links TRBV5-4 with TRBJ1-4; unclear D gene. Trimming removed 1 base at V and 7 bases at J, with 8 bases between. CDR1 and CDR2 (germline): SGHNT, YYREEE (reference sequence). The CDR3 covers 13 residues. This CDR3 reads CASSLSGFEKLFF. The CDR3 bases are TGTGCCAGCAGCTTGTCGGGGTTTGAAAAACTGTTTTTT.